These 26 T cell receptor beta chains were sequenced from one sample in a study of T cells in tuberculosis (dated by TCRdb to 2016 to 2019). Library creation used the immunoSEQ multiplex PCR assay. TCRdb mirrors the immuneACCESS table, restricted to in-frame sequences. Some clones are absent from its copies; in checked studies, under half trace to an unresolved V gene, and the reason for the others is unknown. Counted in this sample were about 34,000 clones; 91% of them appeared once. The ten largest clones add up to about 2.2% of the sample. The sample was PBMCs. These receptors were taken from a donor aged 10-30 years with latent tuberculosis or without tuberculosis infection.

The V gene is TRBV19, the J gene TRBJ2-7, with 11 bases identical to TRBD1. Per germline, CDR1 LNHDA and CDR2 SQIVND (reference sequence). Trimming cost V 5 bases and J 4 bases; bases outside gene matches: 4. The CDR3 runs 14 residues. The CDR3 protein is CASSRTGGRYEQYF. The CDR3 DNA is TGTGCCAGTAGTCGGACAGGGGGCAGGTACGAGCAGTACTTC. Looking up the rest from reference TRBV19 and TRBJ2-7 gives the full variable domain: DGGITQSPKYLFRKEGQNVTLSCEQNLNHDAMYWYRQDPGQGLRLIYYSQIVNDFQKGDIAEGYSVSREKKESFPLTVTSAQKNPTAFYLCASSRTGGRYEQYFGPGTRLTVT.

The rearrangement links TRBV28 to TRBJ1-5; D is unclear. Germline values: CDR1 MDHEN, CDR2 SYDVKM. Trimming shortened V by 8 bases and J by 0 bases, and 14 bases separated the two germline ends. The CDR3 sequence is 15 residues long. The CDR3 here is CASRKEAYSNQPQHF. The CDR3 DNA reads as TGTGCCAGCCGCAAAGAGGCCTATAGCAATCAGCCCCAGCATTTT.

This clone was counted a few times. The chain combines TRBV6-5 with TRBJ1-6; 8 nucleotides match TRBD1. This CDR3 comprises 15 residues. Germline V gene sequence: CDR1 MNHEY, CDR2 SVGAGI. With V trimmed by 2 bases and J by 8 bases, 5 bases remained unmatched. The CDR3, as DNA: TGTGCCAGCAGTTACACGACAGGGGAAGATTCACCCCTCCACTTT. Residues: CASSYTTGEDSPLHF.

The chain links TRBV5-4 to TRBJ2-7, with a tentative D call TRBD1 (6 bases). V was clipped by 0 bases and J by 6 bases, with 13 bases between them. This CDR3 spans 14 amino acids. Germline-derived CDR1 and CDR2 are SGHNT and YYREEE (reference sequence). Here the CDR3 reads CASSLDRASREQYF. CDR3 coding DNA: TGTGCCAGCAGCTTGGACAGGGCATCCCGCGAGCAGTACTTC. The full variable domain, completed using reference TRBV5-4 and TRBJ2-7, is ETGVTQSPTHLIKTRGQQVTLRCSSQSGHNTVSWYQQALGQGPQFIFQYYREEENGRGNFPPRFSGLQFPNYSSELNVNALELDDSALYLCASSLDRASREQYFGPGTRLTVT.

Written as DNA, the CDR3 is TGTGCCAGCAGTCCGGGACAGGGGGCTGTGAGCTATGGCTACACCTTC. This codes for CASSPGQGAVSYGYTF. V and J are TRBV5-8 and TRBJ1-2; 12 bases are shared with TRBD1. CDR1 SGHTS and CDR2 YDEGEE come from the germline V gene. The CDR3 runs 16 residues. V dropped 5 bases and J dropped 4; count of bases not matched to a gene: 9. Variable domain in full (rest from reference TRBV5-8 and TRBJ1-2): EAGVTQSPTHLIKTRGQQATLRCSPISGHTSVYWYQQALGLGLQFLLWYDEGEERNRGNFPPRFSGRQFPNYSSELNVNALELEDSALYLCASSPGQGAVSYGYTFGSGTRLTVV.

The V gene is TRBV28, the J gene TRBJ1-5; D is perhaps TRBD1 (5 bases). Germline values: CDR1 MDHEN, CDR2 SYDVKM. The V end was cut by 5 bases, the J end by 2 bases, with 19 bases between. CDR3 length equals 17 residues. CDR3 sequence: CASSPSRGGRGNQPQHF. The CDR3 bases are TGTGCCAGCAGTCCGTCACGCGGGGGTAGGGGCAATCAGCCCCAGCATTTT.

The V and J genes are TRBV5-4 and TRBJ2-1; maybe TRBD2 (6 bases). The germline CDR1 and CDR2 sequences are SGHNT and YYREEE (reference sequence). This CDR3 has 16 residues. V was clipped by 4 bases and J by 0 bases, with 14 bases between them. CDR3: CASSLGLRSSYNEQFF. The CDR3 nucleotides are TGTGCCAGCAGCCTGGGACTTAGAAGCTCCTACAATGAGCAGTTCTTC.

This chain joins TRBV4-3 and TRBJ1-2, with TRBD1 matching over 9 bases. Germline assignment: CDR1 LGHNA and CDR2 YSLEER. After removal of 2 bases from V and 4 bases from J, the junction contained 5 bases not matched to a gene. The CDR3 loop spans 15 amino acids. DNA of the CDR3: TGCGCCAGCAGCCAATGGGGGACAGGGACCTATGGCTACACCTTC. Translated, it gives CASSQWGTGTYGYTF.

The chain employs TRBV5-1 and TRBJ2-1, with a possible D match to TRBD1 (7 bases). CDR3 length equals 14 residues. Trimming shortened V by 7 bases and J by 7 bases, and 18 bases separated the two germline ends. Per germline, CDR1 SGHRS and CDR2 YFSETQ. The CDR3 nucleotides are TGCGCCAGCTCAGGGGGGTTCCCAGAGAATGAGCAGTTCTTC. This translates into CASSGGFPENEQFF. Full variable domain (rest looked up from reference TRBV5-1 and TRBJ2-1): KAGVTQTPRYLIKTRGQQVTLSCSPISGHRSVSWYQQTPGQGLQFLFEYFSETQRNKGNFPGRFSGRQFSNSRSEMNVSTLELGDSALYLCASSGGFPENEQFFGPGTRLTVL.

This clone has just one count. The rearrangement joins TRBV12-5 to TRBJ1-1; D perhaps matches TRBD1 (5 bases). This CDR3 comprises 19 residues. From germline, CDR1 is LGHNT and CDR2 FRNRAP. V lost 0 bases, J lost 2 bases, and 22 bases lay in between. CDR3 amino acids: CASGLVQPGLEIPNTEAFF. The CDR3 DNA follows: TGTGCTAGTGGTTTGGTACAACCGGGACTCGAGATCCCCAACACTGAAGCTTTCTTT. The entire variable domain, with the rest obtained from reference TRBV12-5 and TRBJ1-1, is as follows: DARVTQTPRHKVTEMGQEVTMRCQPILGHNTVFWYRQTMMQGLELLAYFRNRAPLDDSGMPKDRFSAEMPDATLATLKIQPSEPRDSAVYFCASGLVQPGLEIPNTEAFFGQGTRLTVV.

This sequence joins TRBV2 and TRBJ2-4; 7 bases are shared with TRBD2. Germline CDR1 SNHLY, CDR2 FYNNEI. V shed 5 bases, J shed 0 bases, and the junction held 7 bases outside the gene matches. This CDR3 has 16 residues. CDR3 sequence: CASSKLAYLAKNIQYF. The CDR3 DNA is TGTGCCAGCAGTAAACTAGCGTACCTAGCCAAAAACATTCAGTACTTC.

The chain carries TRBV5-4 and TRBJ1-1, with D tentatively TRBD1 (6 bases). CDR3 length equals 14 residues. Deletions cut 2 bases from V and 4 bases from J, with 12 bases between. CDR1 is SGHNT, CDR2 YYREEE, per germline (reference sequence). The CDR3 sequence: CASSFRGGLTEAFF. In nucleotides, the CDR3 is TGTGCCAGCAGCTTTCGCGGGGGGCTCACTGAAGCTTTCTTT.

Only one count was recorded for this clone. The chain carries TRBV10-3 and TRBJ1-4, with 7 nucleotides matching TRBD1. CDR3 length: 17 amino acids. Losses at the gene ends were 4 bases for V and 8 bases for J; bases not matched to a gene: 16. The germline gives CDR1 ENHRY, CDR2 SYGVKD. CDR3 protein: CAISASLDRARSEKLFF. The CDR3 DNA reads as TGTGCCATCAGTGCCTCCCTTGACAGGGCGCGATCCGAAAAACTGTTTTTT.

This chain links TRBV5-1 with TRBJ1-6, with D hard to call. The CDR3 runs to 15 residues. The germline V and J ends were trimmed by 2 bases and 0 bases, with 6 bases remaining between them. The V gene's germline CDR1 is SGHRS and CDR2 YFSETQ. The CDR3 reads CASSFYGSYNSPLHF. For the CDR3, the DNA is TGCGCCAGCAGCTTCTATGGCTCCTATAATTCACCCCTCCACTTT.

The rearrangement joins TRBV19 to TRBJ2-3; weak D call: TRBD2 (6 bases). The V gene lost 5 bases and the J gene lost 6 bases, with 12 bases spanning the gap. Germline V CDR1 and CDR2: LNHDA, SQIVND (reference sequence). The CDR3 is 13 amino acids. The chain's CDR3 is CASSLLEGDTQYF. The CDR3 bases are TGTGCCAGTAGTCTCCTGGAGGGGGATACGCAGTATTTT.

This chain uses TRBV18 with TRBJ1-2, with D perhaps matching TRBD1 (6 bases). V lost 6 bases, J lost 3 bases, and 11 bases lay in between. The CDR3 runs to 13 residues. Germline V lookup: CDR1 KGHSH, CDR2 LQKENI. The CDR3 loop is CASSPKGDYGYTF. The CDR3 DNA is TGTGCCAGCTCTCCTAAGGGGGACTATGGCTACACCTTC.

The chain has TRBV10-3 and TRBJ1-3; D remains unclear. The CDR3 spans 11 residues. Trimming stripped 8 bases from V and 4 bases from J, with 6 bases between. CDR1 is ENHRY and CDR2 is SYGVKD in the germline V gene. This chain's CDR3 is CAILTGNTIYF. In DNA form, the CDR3 reads TGTGCCATCCTTACAGGAAACACCATATATTTT.

This chain links TRBV5-6 with TRBJ2-5, with 13 bases matching TRBD2. This CDR3 is built from 18 residues. CDR1 and CDR2 (germline): SGHDT, YYEEEE. Losses at the gene ends were 0 bases for V and 1 base for J; bases not matched to a gene: 6. CDR3 sequence reads: CASSLGLAGGYAQETQYF. CDR3 bases: TGTGCCAGCAGCTTGGGACTAGCGGGAGGCTATGCCCAAGAGACCCAGTACTTC. Combining the CDR3 with reference TRBV5-6 and TRBJ2-5 gives the whole variable domain DAGVTQSPTHLIKTRGQQVTLRCSPKSGHDTVSWYQQALGQGPQFIFQYYEEEERQRGNFPDRFSGHQFPNYSSELNVNALLLGDSALYLCASSLGLAGGYAQETQYFGPGTRLLVL.

The gene calls are TRBV6-1 and TRBJ2-2, with TRBD1 matching 7 bases. This CDR3 contains 17 residues. The germline V gene has CDR1 MNHNS and CDR2 SASEGT. The trim removed 1 base at V and 7 bases at J, leaving 12 bases unmatched. CDR3 DNA: TGTGCCAGCAGTGAAGTAGGAAGGGGGCGATATCTCGGGGAGCTGTTTTTT. Amino acid sequence: CASSEVGRGRYLGELFF.

J is TRBJ2-7 and V is TRBV10-2; possibly TRBD2 for D (6 bases). From germline, CDR1 is WSHSY and CDR2 SAAADI. This CDR3 is built from 11 residues. Trimming pared 7 bases from V and 6 bases from J, leaving 10 bases between. CDR3 residues: CASTEGGEQYF. The DNA for the CDR3 is TGCGCCAGCACAGAGGGAGGCGAGCAGTACTTC.

The chain couples TRBV25-1 to TRBJ1-6, with D possibly TRBD1 on 5 matching bases. V lost 1 base and J 0 bases, leaving 13 bases between the germline ends. CDR3 size: 18 residues. Germline V gene lookup returns CDR1 MGHDK and CDR2 SYGVNS. The CDR3 protein is CASSEWDYSSSYNSPLHF. The CDR3 bases are TGTGCCAGCAGTGAATGGGACTATAGTAGCTCCTATAATTCACCCCTCCACTTT. The full variable domain, rest sourced from reference TRBV25-1 and TRBJ1-6, is EADIYQTPRYLVIGTGKKITLECSQTMGHDKMYWYQQDPGMELHLIHYSYGVNSTEKGDLSSESTVSRIRTEHFPLTLESARPSHTSQYLCASSEWDYSSSYNSPLHFGNGTRLTVT.

The rearrangement joins TRBV7-2 to TRBJ1-1; 7 bases map to TRBD1. The CDR3 has 15 residues. J was trimmed by 3 bases and V by 1 base; bases with no gene match: 5. Germline-derived CDR1 and CDR2 are SGHTA and FQGNSA. CDR3 coding DNA: TGTGCCAGCAGCTTAGAGGGGGCAGGGTACACTGAAGCTTTCTTT. Amino acids: CASSLEGAGYTEAFF.

The chain combines TRBV5-6 with TRBJ1-4; a possible D gene is TRBD1 (5 bases). V dropped 1 base and J dropped 8 bases, with 21 bases sitting between them. Germline loops: CDR1 SGHDT, CDR2 YYEEEE. The CDR3 runs 17 residues. CDR3 nucleotides: TGTGCCAGCAGCTTGAGGAGGGGCGGGGTTTTGAAGGAAAAACTGTTTTTT. It specifies CASSLRRGGVLKEKLFF.

V usage is TRBV30 and J usage is TRBJ2-6; D is uncertain. V was trimmed by 5 bases and J by 0 bases, leaving 8 bases between them. Germline CDR1 is GTSNPN and CDR2 is SVGIG (reference sequence). The CDR3 consists of 14 residues. The CDR3 nucleotides are TGTGCCTGGGAGTTATTCTCTGGGGCCAACGTCCTGACTTTC. Its protein is CAWELFSGANVLTF.

The chain links TRBV30 to TRBJ1-1; D gene uncertain. V was shortened by 3 bases and J by 1 base, with 3 bases between the two germline ends. This CDR3 region has 11 residues. Per the germline V gene, CDR1 is GTSNPN and CDR2 is SVGIG (reference sequence). The CDR3 sequence is CAWRRNTEAFF. CDR3 DNA sequence: TGTGCCTGGAGGCGGAACACTGAAGCTTTCTTT. The full variable domain, in which reference TRBV30 and TRBJ1-1 provide the parts outside the CDR3, is SQTIHQWPATLVQPVGSPLSLECTVEGTSNPNLYWYRQAAGRGLQLLFYSVGIGQISSEVPQNLSASRPQDRQFILSSKKLLLSDSGFYLCAWRRNTEAFFGQGTRLTVV.

V gene TRBV7-9 combines with J gene TRBJ1-1, with a tentative D call TRBD1 (5 bases). V shed 1 base and J shed 5 bases, with 11 bases lying between them. This CDR3 is 14 amino acids long. The germline gives CDR1 SEHNR, CDR2 FQNEAQ (reference sequence). The CDR3 reads CASSLEARDTEAFF. CDR3 nucleotides: TGTGCCAGCAGCTTAGAAGCCAGGGATACTGAAGCTTTCTTT.